The entry below gives a single T cell receptor beta chain sequence along with its context. The antigen is not known. Donors sampled were nominally healthy, though unrecorded immune exposures were likely. V lost 2 bases and J lost 2, with 18 bases in between. The CDR3 is 17 residues long. Germline assignment: CDR1 SGHVS and CDR2 FNYEAQ. The PCR was carried out with 60 Vbeta primers and 13 Jbeta primers. Sequenced by immunoSEQ multiplex PCR; TCRdb stores in-frame clones only, minus some. In the table there are approximately 200,000 clones, about 80% of which are singletons. This entry is derived from a study of cytomegalovirus exposure and HLA in healthy donors. Background on the study: Drawn from HLA-typed donors, roughly 87 million unique TCRs were held in an early data release.

General study points: The likely explanation for a cluster of highly shared sequence variants was sequencing artifact. Altogether, 164 TCR beta chains were recorded as cytomegalovirus-associated.

The sequencing sample was made of PBMCs. The receptor's source is a woman under 40 in good health and CMV-seropositive. This chain links TRBV7-6 with TRBJ1-1, with D perhaps matching TRBD1 (6 bases). CDR3 sequence: CASSLPLQGTDNTEAFF. The CDR3 region has the DNA TGTGCCAGCAGCTTACCACTTCAGGGGACGGATAACACTGAAGCTTTCTTT.